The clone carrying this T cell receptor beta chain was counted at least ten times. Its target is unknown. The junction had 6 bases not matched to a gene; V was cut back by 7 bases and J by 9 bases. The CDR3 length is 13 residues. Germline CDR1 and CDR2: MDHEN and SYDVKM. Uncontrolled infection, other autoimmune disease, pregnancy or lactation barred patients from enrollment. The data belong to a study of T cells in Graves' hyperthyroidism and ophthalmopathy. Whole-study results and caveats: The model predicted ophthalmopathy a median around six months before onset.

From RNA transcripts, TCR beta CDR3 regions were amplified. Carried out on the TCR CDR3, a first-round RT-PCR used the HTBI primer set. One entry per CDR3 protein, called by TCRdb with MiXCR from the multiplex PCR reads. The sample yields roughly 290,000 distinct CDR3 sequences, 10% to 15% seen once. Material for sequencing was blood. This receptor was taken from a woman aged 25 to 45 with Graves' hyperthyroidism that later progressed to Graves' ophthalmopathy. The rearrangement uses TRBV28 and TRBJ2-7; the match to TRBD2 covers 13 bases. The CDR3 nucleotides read TGTGCCAGCATCGGACTAGCGGGAGTCGGGCAGTACTTC. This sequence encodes CASIGLAGVGQYF. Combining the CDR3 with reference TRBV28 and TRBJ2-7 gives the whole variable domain DVKVTQSSRYLVKRTGEKVFLECVQDMDHENMFWYRQDPGLGLRLIYFSYDVKMKEKGDIPEGYSVSREKKERFSLILESASTNQTSMYLCASIGLAGVGQYFGPGTRLTVT.